The source of this T cell receptor (beta chain) is a study of CD8 T cells in Susac syndrome. Random hexamers were used to reverse transcribe an amount of roughly 0.45 to 1 ug RNA. The method of amplification for TCR beta CDR3 was immunoSEQ multiplex PCR, covering 54 Vbeta and 13 Jbeta. TCRdb re-derived calls from the immunoSEQ multiplex PCR reads in MiXCR, one entry per CDR3 protein. The sample contains about 130,000 distinct CDR3 sequences, less than 95% of which appear only once. The table lists this clonotype with a count of one. Antigen: not known. The sequenced target, TCR beta, came from blood CD8+ and CD4+ T cells. Control patients had untreated stable or active relapsing-remitting multiple sclerosis by revised McDonald criteria. General observations from the study: Individuals included in the TCR sequencing and HLA analysis were acknowledged by the study to be relatively few in number.

This clonotype was sampled from a human donor with multiple sclerosis. The sample was CD4+ T cells from PBMCs.

The CDR3 is CASSYSIQAGGNQPQHF. CDR3 nucleotides: TGTGCCAGCAGTTACTCGATCCAAGCAGGGGGCAATCAGCCCCAGCATTTT. The gene calls are TRBV6-5 and TRBJ1-5; a possible D gene is TRBD1 (6 bases). V dropped 0 bases and J dropped 2 bases, with 14 bases sitting between them. The CDR3 spans 17 residues. The V gene's germline CDR1 is MNHEY and CDR2 SVGAGI.